The 20 T cell receptor beta chains below come from one sample, sequenced in a study of blood T cell repertoires in COVID-19 (dated by TCRdb to the early 2020s). The library was prepared using the immunoSEQ multiplex PCR assay. This immuneACCESS table, as held by TCRdb, lists in-frame sequences with V and J called but not all clones. Of the missing ones, under half trace to an unresolved V gene in checked studies; the others have no known cause. The sample table holds approximately 140,000 clones, of which roughly 90% were seen once. The ten largest clonotypes hold 2% to 2.5% of the sample. Sequencing was carried out using peripheral blood. The receptors here all came from a man between 70 and 80 years old with active COVID-19.

The chain joins TRBV27 to TRBJ2-6; no firm D call. CDR3 length: 13 amino acids. Trimming took 6 bases from V and 1 from J, leaving 4 bases between them. CDR1 and CDR2 from the germline V gene are MNHEY and SMNVEV (reference sequence). CDR3 loop: CASRSSGANVLTF. The CDR3 DNA reads as TGTGCCAGCAGATCGTCTGGGGCCAACGTCCTGACTTTC.

The genes are TRBV7-2 and TRBJ1-5; a possible D gene is TRBD1 (5 bases). Germline V gene lookup returns CDR1 SGHTA and CDR2 FQGNSA. This CDR3 comprises 15 residues. V was shortened by 3 bases and J by 2 bases, with 11 bases between the two germline ends. For the CDR3, the DNA is TGTGCCAGCAGCTTTGGCTGGGGGGGCAATCAGCCCCAGCATTTT. Its translation: CASSFGWGGNQPQHF.

J is TRBJ2-1 and V is TRBV11-2, with 13 bases that match TRBD2. Losses at the gene ends were 4 bases for V and 9 bases for J; bases not matched to a gene: 9. The CDR3 spans 16 residues. Germline CDR1 and CDR2: SGHAT and FQNNGV. CDR3 in DNA: TGTGCCAGCAGCTACGGACTAGCGGGAGTAGTAGTTGAGCAGTTCTTC. Translation: CASSYGLAGVVVEQFF.

The gene calls are TRBV10-1 and TRBJ2-2; D not certain. The germline V gene encodes CDR1 WNHNN and CDR2 SYGVQD (reference sequence). The CDR3 loop spans 13 amino acids. Trimming shortened V by 4 bases and J by 3 bases, and 6 bases separated the two germline ends. The CDR3 is CASSGRYTGELFF. Here the CDR3 DNA reads TGCGCCAGCAGTGGCAGGTACACCGGGGAGCTGTTTTTT.

V usage is TRBV21-1 and J usage is TRBJ2-6; TRBD2 is the table's D call, not checked against the DNA. TRBV21-1 constitutes a pseudogene. This CDR3 is 18 amino acids long. The CDR3 loop is CASSKAASGSSGANVLTF. The DNA for the CDR3 is TGTGCCAGCAGCAAAGCGGCTAGCGGGAGTTCGGGGGCCAACGTCCTGACTTTC.

The chain uses TRBV2 and TRBJ1-3; D remains ambiguous. In germline, CDR1 is SNHLY, CDR2 FYNNEI. The length of the CDR3 is 15 residues. Between the trimmed V and J ends, which lost 7 bases and 2 bases, there was a span of 15 bases. The CDR3 DNA reads as TGTGCCAGCACGAGGGAGGAAATTGCTGGAAACACCATATATTTT. It codes for CASTREEIAGNTIYF.

This rearrangement joins TRBV7-2 to TRBJ1-6; no definite D call. With 6 bases removed from V and 7 bases from J, the gap between germline ends came to 10 bases. The germline CDR1 and CDR2 sequences are SGHTA and FQGNSA. This CDR3 spans 13 amino acids. The CDR3: CASRPLRNSPLHF. The CDR3 nucleotides read TGTGCCAGCAGGCCCCTACGGAATTCACCCCTCCACTTT.

This clone was recorded only once. The rearrangement joins TRBV4-1 to TRBJ2-1, with a weak D call TRBD2 (5 bases). With 1 base removed from V and 5 bases from J, the gap between germline ends came to 18 bases. Germline V gene data show CDR1 as MGHRA and CDR2 as YSYEKL. The CDR3 runs to 17 residues. The DNA for the CDR3 is TGCGCCAGCAGCCAAGGGGAGAGGTCCGGTCTTCACAATGAGCAGTTCTTC. It codes for CASSQGERSGLHNEQFF.

The V gene is TRBV27, the J gene TRBJ2-7, with D perhaps matching TRBD1 (8 bases). CDR3 length: 15 residues. V lost 3 bases, J lost 2 bases, and 14 bases lay in between. Germline CDR1 and CDR2: MNHEY and SMNVEV (reference sequence). The CDR3, as DNA: TGTGCCAGCAGTTTTCACAGGGGGGGTACCTACGAGCAGTACTTC. This encodes CASSFHRGGTYEQYF.

This CDR3 reads CASSASDRGIIYEQYF. Here the CDR3 DNA reads TGTGCCAGCAGCGCCTCGGACAGGGGCATCATATACGAGCAGTACTTC. V gene TRBV9 combines with J gene TRBJ2-7, with 9 bases aligning to TRBD1. V trimming: 3 bases; J trimming: 4 bases; junction bases outside the gene matches: 11. Germline loops: CDR1 SGDLS, CDR2 YYNGEE. The CDR3 totals 16 residues.

This clone has a single count. The chain links TRBV5-1 to TRBJ1-1; D gene unclear. The germline V and J ends were trimmed by 3 bases and 1 base, with 13 bases remaining between them. This CDR3 has 15 amino acids. The germline gives CDR1 SGHRS, CDR2 YFSETQ. CDR3 DNA sequence: TGCGCCAGCAGCTCGGGAGAGTTGAAGAACACTGAAGCTTTCTTT. Translation: CASSSGELKNTEAFF.

At least ten counts were recorded for this clone. This chain connects TRBV6-5 to TRBJ1-5; D might be TRBD1 (5 bases). Germline V lookup: CDR1 MNHEY, CDR2 SVGAGI. V was cut by 8 bases and J by 3 bases, with 8 bases left in between. This CDR3 has 12 amino acids. CDR3 DNA: TGTGCCAGCGGGGGGGACAATCAGCCCCAGCATTTT. Residues: CASGGDNQPQHF.

This rearrangement joins TRBV25-1 to TRBJ1-2, with 9 bases that match TRBD1. After removal of 6 bases from V and 2 bases from J, the junction contained 4 bases not matched to a gene. Germline loops: CDR1 MGHDK, CDR2 SYGVNS. CDR3 length equals 14 residues. CDR3 protein: CASRRTGENYGYTF. Written as DNA, the CDR3 is TGTGCCAGCAGAAGGACAGGGGAGAACTATGGCTACACCTTC.

V and J are TRBV5-1 and TRBJ2-3; TRBD2 matches at 10 bases. The germline gives CDR1 SGHRS, CDR2 YFSETQ. The CDR3 runs 18 residues. V lost 0 bases and J lost 4; bases outside the gene matches: 11. The CDR3 DNA reads as TGCGCCAGCAGCTTGGAAGGGCTAGCGGGAGCGTCGGCAGATACGCAGTATTTT. Its translation is CASSLEGLAGASADTQYF.

The chain recombines TRBV7-2 with TRBJ2-7; D perhaps matches TRBD1 (6 bases). CDR3 size: 15 residues. Germline loops: CDR1 SGHTA, CDR2 FQGNSA. Trimming removed 6 bases from V and 0 bases from J, with 15 bases in between. This CDR3 is CASSISAGASYEQYF. The CDR3 region has the DNA TGTGCCAGCAGTATTTCCGCAGGGGCCTCCTACGAGCAGTACTTC.

This sequence joins TRBV7-6 and TRBJ2-7; 10 positions match TRBD1. With 5 bases clipped from V and 4 bases from J, the junction kept 11 bases outside the gene matches. The CDR3 runs 16 residues. Per the germline V gene, CDR1 is SGHVS and CDR2 is FNYEAQ. CDR3 region: CASSPAPGQGVYEQYF. The CDR3 coding sequence is TGTGCCAGCAGCCCAGCCCCAGGACAGGGGGTTTACGAGCAGTACTTC.

The chain recombines TRBV5-1 with TRBJ2-3; 7 bases map to TRBD1. The CDR3 extends over 14 amino acids. V lost 3 bases and J lost 0; bases outside the gene matches: 1. From germline, CDR1 is SGHRS and CDR2 YFSETQ. CDR3 sequence: CASSSGQSTDTQYF. CDR3 DNA: TGCGCCAGCAGCTCGGGACAGAGCACAGATACGCAGTATTTT. Variable domain in full (rest from reference TRBV5-1 and TRBJ2-3): KAGVTQTPRYLIKTRGQQVTLSCSPISGHRSVSWYQQTPGQGLQFLFEYFSETQRNKGNFPGRFSGRQFSNSRSEMNVSTLELGDSALYLCASSSGQSTDTQYFGPGTRLTVL.

A remark on this clone: A junction end diverges from the germline sequence, so it may reflect a read error. V gene TRBV2 combines with J gene TRBJ2-1; D is perhaps TRBD2 (6 bases). The germline V gene has CDR1 SNHLY and CDR2 FYNNEI. The CDR3 contains 15 residues. The CDR3 bases are TGTGCCAGCAGTGAAGTCCGGGACTTTAACAAGGAGCAGTTCTTC. Its protein product is CASSEVRDFNKEQFF.

This rearrangement joins TRBV30 to TRBJ2-6, with 8 bases that match TRBD2. The CDR3 runs to 15 residues. The V segment lost 3 bases and the J segment 1 base; nucleotides outside the gene matches: 2. In germline, CDR1 is GTSNPN, CDR2 SVGIG (reference sequence). Here the CDR3 DNA reads TGTGCCTGGAGCGGGGGGGGATCTGGGGCCAACGTCCTGACTTTC. It codes for CAWSGGGSGANVLTF.

The chain joins TRBV7-2 to TRBJ2-2; TRBD1 agrees at 7 bases. This CDR3 comprises 16 residues. CDR1 SGHTA and CDR2 FQGNSA come from the germline V gene. Trimming at V came to 1 base and at J to 4 bases, leaving 6 bases not matched to a gene. This CDR3 reads CASSLDGQAGTGELFF. The CDR3 coding sequence is TGTGCCAGCAGCTTAGACGGACAGGCGGGCACCGGGGAGCTGTTTTTT.